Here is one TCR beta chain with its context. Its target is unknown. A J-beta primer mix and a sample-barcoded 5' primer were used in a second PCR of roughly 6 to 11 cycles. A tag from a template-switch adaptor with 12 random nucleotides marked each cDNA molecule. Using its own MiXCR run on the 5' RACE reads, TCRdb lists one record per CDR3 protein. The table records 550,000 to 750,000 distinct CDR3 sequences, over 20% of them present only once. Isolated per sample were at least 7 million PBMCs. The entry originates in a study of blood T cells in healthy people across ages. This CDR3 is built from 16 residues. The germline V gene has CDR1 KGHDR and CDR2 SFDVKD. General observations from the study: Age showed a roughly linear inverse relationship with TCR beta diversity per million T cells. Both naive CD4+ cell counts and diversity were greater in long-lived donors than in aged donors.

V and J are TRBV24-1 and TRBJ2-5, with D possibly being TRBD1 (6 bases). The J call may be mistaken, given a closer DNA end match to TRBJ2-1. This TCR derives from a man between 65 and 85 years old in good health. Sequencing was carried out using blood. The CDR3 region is CATSDFLAGASNEQFF. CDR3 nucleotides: TGTGCCACCAGTGATTTTTTGGCAGGGGCCTCCAATGAGCAGTTCTTC.